What follows describes a single T cell receptor beta chain. The antigen remains undetermined. Individual cDNA molecules were tagged with unique molecular identifiers. TCRdb ran MiXCR on the 5' RACE reads and lists one entry per CDR3 protein. The sample has under 70,000 distinct CDR3 sequences, 14% to 15% seen once; the top ten hold about 9%. CDR1 and CDR2 from the germline V gene are SGHNT and YENEEA. The CDR3 spans 15 residues. V shed 5 bases and J shed 5 bases, with 19 bases lying between them. This entry comes from a study of early T cells in non-severe SARS-CoV-2 infection. Study-level information: Bulk RNA from unsorted whole blood was sequenced; chains were unpaired.

The study, taken as a whole, reports: Missing private and CD4 specificities, VDJdb matching favored anti-spike CD8 responses.

The specimen comprised whole blood, sampled at baseline. This receptor was taken from an adult who was a healthcare worker with PCR-confirmed SARS-CoV-2 infection or an uninfected control (not recorded which). The V and J genes are TRBV11-3 and TRBJ2-7, with D perhaps TRBD1 or TRBD2 (6 bases each). CDR3 amino acids: CASSPGGFGGNEQYF. In DNA, the CDR3 is TGTGCCAGCAGCCCCGGGGGCTTTGGCGGGAACGAGCAGTACTTC.